There are a few counts of the clone carrying this T cell receptor beta chain. Its antigen remains unknown. In germline, CDR1 is SGHTA, CDR2 FQGNSA. The CDR3 is 15 amino acids. The ends lost 5 bases at V and 4 bases at J; junction bases unmatched: 8. The entry originates in a study of T cells after yellow fever vaccination. TCRdb processed the 5' RACE reads anew with MiXCR; each CDR3 protein has one entry. The sample records 250,000 to 400,000 distinct CDR3 sequences, roughly 4.3% being singletons. General observations from the study: CD4 and CD8 compartments shared a small share of clonotypes. Post-booster reappearance was seen for most primary-vaccination clones (just over 95% CD4, 75% to 90% CD8). Within FACS-sorted repertoires, abundant clonotypes contaminating from the bulk population could be present.

The sequencing used PBMCs, collected 5 days after the yellow fever booster vaccination. The TCR sequence derives from a man aged 18 to 35 who received the YFV17D yellow fever vaccine. The chain uses TRBV7-2 and TRBJ1-5, with 7 bases lining up with TRBD1. CDR3 residues: CASSLRQGMNQPQHF. CDR3 sequence (DNA): TGTGCCAGCAGCCTGAGACAGGGTATGAATCAGCCCCAGCATTTT.